What follows describes a single T cell receptor beta chain. Its cognate antigen has yet to be identified. Base quality data are lacking; no much larger clone is found one base away. The data were obtained in a study of shared clonotypes between healthy human individuals (dated by TCRdb to the early 2020s). In the study overall: The cohort included three men and a couple of women between 18 and 49 years of age. For each donor, CD4 naive and CD4 memory were each given three plates, CD8 naive was given two plates, and CD8 memory was given one plate. To estimate repertoire size and how much clonotypes are shared between individuals, the study performed deep sequencing of blood TCR repertoires from roughly five healthy adults. Different laboratories and diverse techniques were used to prepare libraries and sequence TCR repertoires, to increase sequencing depth and limit assay-specific biases. Between about 0.9 and 9 billion PBMCs per donor were obtained by leukapheresis. What the study reported, not specific to this receptor: Estimated clonotype richness was generally larger for naive than for memory subsets. Rarefaction of sorted-subset datasets indicated incomplete sequencing despite the large sequencing depth. Pairwise subsampling led to the expectation that sequencing depth would affect the degree of clonotype sharing among donors. Sampling was limited to blood, and TCR repertoires in tissue likely differ from TCR repertoires in blood. When a handful of donors were compared, the shared fraction of clonotypes was roughly 5% for naive CD4, 3% to 4% for naive CD8, more than 2% for memory CD4, and less than 0.5% for memory CD8. Clonotypes shared by all four sorted-subset donors showed higher generation probabilities than non-shared clonotypes. The genetic and exposure-history diversity represented was limited by the small number of donors.

The donors were healthy, HIV-negative adults who had no recently reported acute infections or vaccinations. All donors were Caucasian adults living in Nashville, Tennessee, USA. CD8 memory samples consisted of magnetically selected CD45RO+ cells combined with CCR7-negative CD45RA+ effector memory (TemRA) cells. After blood collection by leukapheresis, PBMCs were isolated using Ficoll-Histopaque density gradient centrifugation and then cryopreserved in the vapor phase of liquid nitrogen. Analytical flow cytometry was used to check the purity and quantity of every magnetically sorted T cell population. Each sorted fraction had its genomic DNA isolated and then quantified by UV absorbance on a Nanodrop 2000c. The CDR3, from cysteine to phenylalanine, totals 12 residues. Only CDR3 DNA remains: 36 bases, in frame from the first base. The junction shows trimming of 3 bases on V and 6 bases on J, plus 10 bases between the germline ends. Reading the germline V gene (reference sequence) gives CDR1 SGHKS and CDR2 YYEKEE.

Using the deep immunoSEQ assay, multiplex PCR amplified TCR CDR3 regions from genomic DNA. For each cell subset, the extracted genomic DNA was distributed evenly across all wells of several immunoSEQ 96-well plates, and each plate served as one replicate. For sorted subsets, each replicate PCR was loaded with around 200 ng genomic DNA, equivalent to 32,000 or so T cell genomes. The purified libraries were quantified using a Qubit 3.0 fluorometer, sized with a Bioanalyzer 2100, and then quantified again using the KAPA Library Quantification kit. Every immunoSEQ 96-well plate was sequenced on a separate single-read 150-cycle Illumina NextSeq 550 flow cell. The paper's data handling went like this. The immunoSEQ output contained only junctional sequences without quality scores, so filtering could not match that applied to full-length reads. To assign V/J genes and CDR3, sequences were annotated against IMGT germline references using PyIR, a Python wrapper for IgBLAST v1.9. Any read was removed if the V/J assignment was weak (E-value above 1e-6), the CDR3 was missing, or the read contained stop codons, out-of-frame junctions, or ambiguous translated residues. V3J clonotypes were defined by identical inferred V gene, J gene, and CDR3 amino acid sequence. To compute the percentage overlap between repertoires, the number of shared unique clonotypes was divided by the size of the smaller repertoire. Three approaches were used to assess repertoire richness: RTK rarefaction, the Chao1 estimator, and Recon v2.1 estimates of unobserved clonotypes. For all TCRbeta clonotypes obtained by the gDNA method from a few donors, generation probabilities were computed with OLGA. The table comes from immuneACCESS by way of TCRdb, which keeps in-frame sequences with V and J called. Part of the clones is missing from these tables; in studies checked, under half for an unresolved V gene and the rest for unknown reasons. That table furnishes V, J and clone size, whereas the DNA furnished D and trimming. The sample data list about 120,000 clones, and around 65% of these were observed just once. Together, the top ten hold over 20% of the sample.

This sequence was found in a woman aged 30 to 39 in good health. Specimen: memory CD8+ T cells sorted from blood. In the paper's terms, the cell subset or site label means: CD45RO+ cells pooled with CCR7-negative TemRA cells. The rearrangement joined TRBV5-5 to TRBJ2-7, with no confident D gene call. Read as DNA, the sequence is TGTGCCAGCAGCTCACACGGCGGCGAGCAGTACTTC. This codes for CASSSHGGEQYF.